This paragraph reports one T cell receptor (beta chain). The target of this receptor is not known. Base qualities are missing; no much larger clone stands one base away. This record belongs to a study of blood T cell repertoires in COVID-19 (dated by TCRdb to about 2020). Regarding the complete study: The collaborator samples originated in the United States, Italy and Spain and spanned the acute and convalescent phases of COVID-19. The sample metadata nearly always contained a de-identified subject ID, COVID-19 status, age in years and sex. HLA class I and class II types, where available, came from metadata supplied by the sample provider rather than from assay-based typing. A freely available public database, intended as a resource for researchers studying the immune response to SARS-CoV-2, is where the repertoires were released. The dataset comprised deeply sampled blood TCRbeta repertoires from subjects exposed to, actively infected with, or recovered from COVID-19. The samples were drawn from the first 160 participants of the ongoing ImmuneRACE study and from under 1,500 subjects provided by 6 global collaborators. The material from the prospective study consisted of cDNA or gDNA derived from T cells, B-cell-depleted T cells, or PBMCs.

Whole blood was collected in K2EDTA tubes by collaborating institutions according to the institutions' own protocols. For TCRbeta analysis, collaborator samples were shipped as frozen whole blood, as isolated PBMCs, or as DNA extracted from either sample type. The immunoSEQ Assay, a bias-controlled multiplex PCR, was used to amplify TCRbeta CDR3 regions from genomic DNA. The original methods were these. The number of nucleated cells in each sample was estimated by amplification of reference gene primers within the assay. To quantify the absolute abundance of each unique TCRbeta CDR3 rearrangement, sequence reads were collapsed and filtered. For each sample, productive Simpson clonality was calculated as the square root of Simpson's diversity index over productive rearrangements. TCRdb retrieved this table from immuneACCESS and kept in-frame rearrangements only. Not all clones are present; in checked studies, unresolved V genes account for under half, and no reason is known for the remainder. D and trimming were read from the DNA, whereas the V and J calls and clone size are those reported in that table. This sample has 95,000 to 150,000 clones in its table, and around 87% of those were observed once. The ten largest clones add up to more than 2% of the sample.

The CDR3 contains 15 residues, cysteine and phenylalanine counted. The read is trimmed to its CDR3 DNA, 45 bases read in frame from base 1. The germline V gene sets CDR1 to KGHDR and CDR2 to SFDVKD. V is shortened by 2 bases, J by 3 bases, and the region joining them spans 9 bases. The paper as a whole reports these results and caveats: The amount of clinical and demographic metadata varied by source and participant and was provided uncurated.

The receptor was isolated from a woman aged 45-59 years with acute or convalescent COVID-19. The rearranged segments are TRBV24-1 and TRBJ1-4, with no D gene named confidently. Specimen: peripheral blood. This receptor has the CDR3 CATSDSKSANEKLFF. The DNA sequence is TGTGCCACCAGTGATTCGAAATCGGCTAATGAAAAACTGTTTTTT.